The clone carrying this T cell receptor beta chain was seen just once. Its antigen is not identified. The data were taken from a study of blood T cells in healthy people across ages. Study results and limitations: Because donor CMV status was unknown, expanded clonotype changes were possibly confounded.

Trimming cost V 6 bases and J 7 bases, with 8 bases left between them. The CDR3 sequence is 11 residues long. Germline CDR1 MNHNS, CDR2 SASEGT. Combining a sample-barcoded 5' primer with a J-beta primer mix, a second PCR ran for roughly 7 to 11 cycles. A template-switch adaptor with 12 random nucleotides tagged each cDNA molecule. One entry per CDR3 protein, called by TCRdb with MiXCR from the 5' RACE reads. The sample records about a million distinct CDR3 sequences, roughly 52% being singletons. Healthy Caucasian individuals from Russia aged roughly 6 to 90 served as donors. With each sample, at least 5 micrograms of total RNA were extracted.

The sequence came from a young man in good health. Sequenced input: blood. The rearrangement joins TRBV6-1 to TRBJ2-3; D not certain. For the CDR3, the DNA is TGTGCCAGCAGCCGATCATATACGCAGTATTTT. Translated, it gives CASSRSYTQYF.